This T cell receptor beta chain was captured by sequencing in a study of Siglec-9 on CD8 T cells in melanoma (dated by TCRdb to about 2019). For the wider study: In this study, researchers looked at how Siglec-9 is expressed on CD8+ T cells and what Siglec-9 does to regulate T cells within the melanoma tumor microenvironment. Broader findings and caveats from the paper: According to the reported findings, Siglec-9 marked and regulated a subset of effector memory CD8+ T cells that seemed to build up inside melanoma tumors.

This clone appeared once. This receptor's antigen is unknown. The record has no base qualities; no much larger clone is one base away. Library prep was done by the immunoSEQ multiplex PCR assay. TCRdb limited this immuneACCESS table to in-frame rearrangements with V and J called. A share of clones is missing; checked studies link under half to unresolved V genes, and the rest is unexplained. This sample has 25,000 to 35,000 clones in its table, and 80% of those were observed once. The ten most abundant clones make up roughly 6% of the sample. The germline V gene provides CDR1 SGDLS and CDR2 YYNGEE. Ends trimmed: V by 3 bases, J by 7 bases; bases unmatched to a gene: 9. The CDR3 goes from the cysteine to the phenylalanine over 15 residues. Here the CDR3 DNA is all that survives: 45 bases in frame from base 1.

This clonotype was obtained from a human donor in good health. Sequenced input: Siglec-9- CD8+ T cells sorted from blood. Interpreted using the paper, the cell subset or site label stands for: CD8 T cells lacking Siglec-9. The chain is assembled from TRBV9 and TRBJ2-2, with 7 central nucleotides matching TRBD1. The CDR3 reads as follows: CASSAGTAVSGELFF. The nucleotide sequence is TGTGCCAGCAGCGCCGGGACAGCCGTTAGCGGGGAGCTGTTTTTT.